Below are 8 T cell receptor beta chains sequenced from a single sample in a study of blood T cell repertoires in COVID-19 (TCRdb year 2020). The library was built by means of the immunoSEQ multiplex PCR assay. TCRdb re-hosts the immuneACCESS table, in-frame sequences only. Its copies lack some clones; in the studies checked, an unresolved V gene accounts for under half of them, and the cause for the rest is not known. The sample profile shows about 260,000 clones; roughly 86% of them were found once. Jointly, the top ten make up 0.7% of the sample. Sample: peripheral blood. The receptors derive from a human donor in a cohort sampled during active COVID-19.

V usage is TRBV7-9 and J usage is TRBJ2-1, with D perhaps matching TRBD2 (7 bases). The CDR3 is 16 residues long. Germline V CDR1 and CDR2: SEHNR, FQNEAQ (reference sequence). V was cut by 1 base and J by 2 bases, with 12 bases left in between. The CDR3 bases are TGTGCCAGCAGCTTAGGGGAGGGGGGGACCTACAATGAGCAGTTCTTC. This sequence encodes CASSLGEGGTYNEQFF.

This sequence joins TRBV7-2 and TRBJ1-6, with D possibly matching TRBD1 (6 bases). V was shortened by 8 bases and J by 4 bases, with 18 bases between the two germline ends. Germline-derived CDR1 and CDR2 are SGHTA and FQGNSA. This CDR3 has 16 amino acids. This chain's CDR3 is CASRLGGQAYNSPLHF. The CDR3 DNA is TGTGCCAGCCGGCTGGGGGGGCAGGCATATAATTCACCCCTCCACTTT.

The CDR3 region has the DNA TGTGCCAGCAGCCCAGGACAGGGGGGCACTGAAGCTTTCTTT. Amino acid sequence: CASSPGQGGTEAFF. This sequence joins TRBV6-2 or TRBV6-3 and TRBJ1-1; TRBD1 matches 10 bases. Germline V gene lookup returns CDR1 MNHEY and CDR2 SVGEGT. After removal of 6 bases from V and 4 bases from J, the junction contained 5 bases not matched to a gene. CDR3 length: 14 amino acids.

The chain joins TRBV27 to TRBJ1-2; 8 nucleotides match TRBD1. V was pared by 8 bases and J by 7 bases, with 15 bases of the junction left unmatched. Germline V gene data show CDR1 as MNHEY and CDR2 as SMNVEV (reference sequence). The CDR3 runs 15 residues. For the CDR3, the DNA is TGTGCCAGCGGGACGCCCTCAACAGGGGGGGGTGGCTACACCTTC. Its translation: CASGTPSTGGGGYTF.

The chain employs TRBV5-6 and TRBJ2-3; TRBD1 is a possible D gene (6 bases). V was cut by 4 bases and J by 3 bases, with 12 bases left in between. Germline values: CDR1 SGHDT, CDR2 YYEEEE. The CDR3 length is 14 residues. CDR3 bases: TGTGCCAGCAGCCCCCCAGGGGCAACAGATACGCAGTATTTT. Translated: CASSPPGATDTQYF.

This chain uses TRBV7-9 with TRBJ1-1, with a weak D call TRBD1 (6 bases). Germline V CDR1 and CDR2: SEHNR, FQNEAQ (reference sequence). The CDR3 runs to 17 residues. The ends were cut back, 5 bases at V and 3 bases at J, with 22 bases in the middle. CDR3 region: CASSKGVTAGGDTEAFF. CDR3 nucleotides: TGTGCCAGCAGCAAGGGGGTGACGGCGGGCGGTGACACTGAAGCTTTCTTT.

This chain joins TRBV19 and TRBJ1-1; 8 positions match TRBD1. The length of the CDR3 is 14 residues. CDR1 and CDR2 (germline): LNHDA, SQIVND (reference sequence). The J segment lost 5 bases and the V segment lost 9 bases, leaving 11 bases of the junction unmatched. CDR3 in DNA: TGTGCCAGCAGGACACAAACAGGGGGTACTGAAGCTTTCTTT. It codes for CASRTQTGGTEAFF.

J is TRBJ1-1 and V is TRBV6-5; possible D gene TRBD1, 6 bases. Trimming took 0 bases from V and 3 from J, leaving 11 bases between them. Germline CDR1 reads MNHEY; CDR2 reads SVGAGI. The CDR3 extends over 15 amino acids. CDR3 sequence reads: CASSYSYRAHTEAFF. The DNA of the CDR3 is TGTGCCAGCAGTTACTCTTACAGGGCCCACACTGAAGCTTTCTTT.